This entry features one T cell receptor beta chain sequence. The protocol was immunoSEQ multiplex PCR, while the TCRdb copy is restricted to in-frame clones and leaves out a portion. Of 130,000 or so clones detected, roughly nine tenths appear once; the ten largest clones hold 28%. The entry originates in a study of T cell responses to AZD1222 COVID-19 vaccine. Germline lookup yields CDR1 SEHNR and CDR2 FQNEAQ (reference sequence). Trimming took off 5 bases at V and 1 base at J, with 12 bases between the two ends. The CDR3 sequence is 14 residues long. The clonotype was recovered from an adult in good health. The chain has TRBV7-9 and TRBJ2-7; no definite D call. This specimen consisted of peripheral blood, obtained on day 0 of AZD1222 vaccination. The CDR3 region has the DNA TGTGCCAGCAGCCCCACGGGCGGTTCCTACGAGCAGTACTTC. Its translation: CASSPTGGSYEQYF.